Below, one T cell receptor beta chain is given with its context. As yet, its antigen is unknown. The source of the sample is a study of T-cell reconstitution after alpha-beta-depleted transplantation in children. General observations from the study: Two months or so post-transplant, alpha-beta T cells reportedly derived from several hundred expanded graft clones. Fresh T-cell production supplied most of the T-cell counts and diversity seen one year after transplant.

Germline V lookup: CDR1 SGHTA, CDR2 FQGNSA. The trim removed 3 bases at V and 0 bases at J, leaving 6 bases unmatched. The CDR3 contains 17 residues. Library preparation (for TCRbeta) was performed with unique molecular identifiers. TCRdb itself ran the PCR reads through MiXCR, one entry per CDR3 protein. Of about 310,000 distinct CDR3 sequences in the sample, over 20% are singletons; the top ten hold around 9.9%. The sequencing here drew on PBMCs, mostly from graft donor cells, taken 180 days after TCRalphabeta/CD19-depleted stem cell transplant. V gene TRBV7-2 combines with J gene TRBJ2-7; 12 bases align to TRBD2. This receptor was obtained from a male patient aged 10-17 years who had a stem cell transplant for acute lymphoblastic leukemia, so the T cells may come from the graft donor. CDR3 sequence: CASSLVLAGGSSYEQYF. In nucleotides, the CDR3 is TGTGCCAGCAGCTTGGTACTAGCGGGAGGTAGCTCCTACGAGCAGTACTTC.